The next 23 T cell receptor beta chains were all read from a single sample in a study of T cell responses to AZD1222 COVID-19 vaccine (dated by TCRdb to about 2021). What this sample's time point label stands for: about 28 days (+/-7) after the second vaccine dose. Library preparation was by the immunoSEQ multiplex PCR assay. TCRdb carries this immuneACCESS record with in-frame sequences only. Its versions omit some clonotypes, under half of them owing to an unresolved V gene in the studies checked, with the rest unexplained. This sample lists roughly 100,000 clones; roughly 87% were detected once. Of the sample, 35% to 55% falls within the top ten clones. The sequences come from peripheral blood, collected 28 days after the second AZD1222 dose. The receptors here all came from an adult who received the AZD1222 COVID-19 vaccine.

This chain links TRBV18 with TRBJ1-2, with 10 bases matching TRBD1. The CDR3 contains 18 residues. The V and J ends lost 3 bases and 1 base, in that order; junction bases with no gene match: 11. Germline lookup yields CDR1 KGHSH and CDR2 LQKENI. Here the CDR3 DNA reads TGTGCCAGCTCACCCCCGGGACAGGGGTCCCACCTTAACTATGGCTACACCTTC. This translates into CASSPPGQGSHLNYGYTF.

The V and J genes are TRBV28 and TRBJ2-1, with unresolved D. V gave up 2 bases and J gave up 3 bases, with 11 bases separating them. Germline loops: CDR1 MDHEN, CDR2 SYDVKM. The CDR3 contains 15 residues. In DNA form, the CDR3 reads TGTGCCAGCAGTTTAATACGGAGAGACTACAATGAGCAGTTCTTC. Residues: CASSLIRRDYNEQFF.

The rearrangement joins TRBV5-1 to TRBJ2-3, with TRBD1 as a possible D gene (5 bases). The CDR3 consists of 15 residues. Trimming pared 0 bases from V and 1 base from J, leaving 9 bases between. The V gene's germline CDR1 is SGHRS and CDR2 YFSETQ. The CDR3 nucleotides are TGCGCCAGCAGCTTGGGATGGGGCGGCACAGATACGCAGTATTTT. The encoded protein is CASSLGWGGTDTQYF.

This clone was observed a few times. The chain recombines TRBV2 with TRBJ2-7; possibly TRBD2 for D (5 bases). Germline-derived CDR1 and CDR2 are SNHLY and FYNNEI. CDR3 length equals 15 residues. V was shortened by 2 bases and J by 0 bases, with 11 bases between the two germline ends. The CDR3 reads CASSETRRISYEQYF. DNA for the CDR3: TGTGCCAGCAGTGAAACTAGGAGGATCTCCTACGAGCAGTACTTC.

The chain employs TRBV24-1 and TRBJ2-3; TRBD1 might be the D (5 bases). The CDR3 spans 13 residues. Trimming took off 5 bases at V and 4 bases at J, with 9 bases between the two ends. Germline CDR1 reads KGHDR; CDR2 reads SFDVKD. The CDR3 sequence is CATSGRGADTQYF. The CDR3 nucleotides read TGTGCCACCAGTGGTAGGGGTGCAGATACGCAGTATTTT.

This clone was detected once. This rearrangement joins TRBV24-1 to TRBJ2-1; D is perhaps TRBD1 or TRBD2 (5 bases each). The germline CDR1 and CDR2 sequences are KGHDR and SFDVKD. Trimming pared 2 bases from V and 1 base from J, leaving 8 bases between. This CDR3 is built from 15 residues. Here the CDR3 DNA reads TGTGCCACCAGTGATTGGGGGAGATCCTACAATGAGCAGTTCTTC. It specifies CATSDWGRSYNEQFF.

The chain is built from TRBV14 and TRBJ2-1; 12 bases match TRBD2. Per the germline V gene, CDR1 is SGHDN and CDR2 is FVKESK. CDR3 size: 16 residues. V was pared by 4 bases and J by 10 bases, with 11 bases of the junction left unmatched. This CDR3 is CASSPLTSGSGGEQFF. CDR3 nucleotide sequence: TGTGCCAGCAGCCCCTTGACTAGCGGGAGTGGCGGGGAGCAGTTCTTC.

This chain links TRBV5-1 with TRBJ1-2; TRBD1 matches 8 bases. This CDR3 has 13 amino acids. The ends lost 0 bases at V and 7 bases at J; junction bases unmatched: 2. Germline CDR1 reads SGHRS; CDR2 reads YFSETQ. CDR3 region: CASSLAGGVGYTF. The CDR3, as DNA: TGCGCCAGCAGCTTGGCAGGGGGCGTTGGCTACACCTTC.

V is TRBV13 and J is TRBJ2-1, with a possible D match to TRBD2 (7 bases). From germline, CDR1 is PRHDT and CDR2 FYEKMQ (reference sequence). The V end lost 1 base, the J end lost 6 bases, and 13 bases lay between the germline ends. This CDR3 comprises 15 residues. The CDR3 coding sequence is TGTGCCAGCAGCTTAGCGCGGAGGGGGGGCAATGAGCAGTTCTTC. Translating it yields CASSLARRGGNEQFF.

The V and J genes are TRBV7-3 and TRBJ2-3; 10 bases agree with TRBD2. The CDR3 has 12 residues. With V trimmed by 5 bases and J by 11 bases, 4 bases remained unmatched. In germline, CDR1 is SGHTA, CDR2 FQGTGA. CDR3 nucleotides: TGTGCCAGCAGCCCCGGGACTAGCGTGCAGTATTTT. This gives the protein CASSPGTSVQYF.

In this sample, this clone turned up once. The chain is built from TRBV7-2 and TRBJ2-3; D uncertain. From germline, CDR1 is SGHTA and CDR2 FQGNSA. V lost 4 bases and J lost 2, with 4 bases in between. CDR3 length: 12 residues. CDR3 in DNA: TGTGCCAGCAGCTACTTCACAGATACGCAGTATTTT. This translates into CASSYFTDTQYF.

This rearrangement joins TRBV27 to TRBJ2-3, with 10 bases lining up with TRBD1. Trimming took 6 bases from V and 2 from J; bases not matched to a gene: 20. CDR1 and CDR2 from the germline V gene are MNHEY and SMNVEV (reference sequence). The CDR3 totals 20 residues. CDR3 nucleotides: TGTGCCAGCAGAGTTACCCCGGGACAGGGGTACGGGTTGCCCACAGATACGCAGTATTTT. Its translation: CASRVTPGQGYGLPTDTQYF.

The chain combines TRBV3-1 (or the pseudogene TRBV3-2) with TRBJ2-7; 12 bases align to TRBD2. CDR1 is LGHDT and CDR2 is YNNKEL in the germline V gene (reference sequence). This CDR3 comprises 17 residues. V lost 5 bases and J lost 6; bases outside the gene matches: 14. The CDR3 reads CASSTETLAGGMAEQYF. The CDR3 DNA reads as TGTGCCAGCAGCACAGAGACGCTAGCGGGAGGGATGGCCGAGCAGTACTTC.

V usage is TRBV13 and J usage is TRBJ2-1; 7 bases fit TRBD2. The CDR3 runs 17 residues. The V segment lost 3 bases and the J segment 0 bases; nucleotides outside the gene matches: 8. The V gene's germline CDR1 is PRHDT and CDR2 FYEKMQ (reference sequence). The CDR3 DNA reads TGTGCCAGCAGCTTGGGTATGCGACTAGCCTCCTACAATGAGCAGTTCTTC. Amino acids: CASSLGMRLASYNEQFF.

The chain carries TRBV15 and TRBJ2-7; D possibly corresponds to TRBD1 (6 bases). The ends were cut back, 1 base at V and 0 bases at J, with 13 bases in the middle. CDR1 is LNHNV, CDR2 YYDKDF, per germline (reference sequence). This CDR3 is 16 amino acids long. In nucleotides, the CDR3 is TGTGCCACCAGCAGAGCCGCAGGGGCCCTCTCCTACGAGCAGTACTTC. As protein: CATSRAAGALSYEQYF.

The J gene is TRBJ2-1, the V gene TRBV7-3; 9 bases fit TRBD2. The CDR3 spans 15 residues. CDR1 SGHTA and CDR2 FQGTGA come from the germline V gene. The V segment lost 4 bases and the J segment 4 bases; nucleotides outside the gene matches: 5. CDR3 nucleotides: TGTGCCAGCAGCTCCCTAGCGGGAAGTTACAATGAGCAGTTCTTC. Translated: CASSSLAGSYNEQFF.

The CDR3 loop is CASSFGGGGKETQYF. CDR3 DNA: TGCGCCAGCAGCTTCGGGGGAGGAGGGAAAGAGACCCAGTACTTC. The chain links TRBV5-1 to TRBJ2-5, with a tentative D call TRBD2 (6 bases). V was trimmed by 2 bases and J by 3 bases, leaving 14 bases between them. The CDR3 spans 15 residues. Germline V lookup: CDR1 SGHRS, CDR2 YFSETQ. Based on the CDR3 plus reference TRBV5-1 and TRBJ2-5, the full variable domain is KAGVTQTPRYLIKTRGQQVTLSCSPISGHRSVSWYQQTPGQGLQFLFEYFSETQRNKGNFPGRFSGRQFSNSRSEMNVSTLELGDSALYLCASSFGGGGKETQYFGPGTRLLVL.

The chain uses TRBV5-1 and TRBJ2-3, with TRBD2 identical over 11 bases. V trimming: 4 bases; J trimming: 2 bases; junction bases outside the gene matches: 3. The V gene's germline CDR1 is SGHRS and CDR2 YFSETQ. The CDR3 extends over 15 amino acids. CDR3 in amino acids: CASSGTSGYTDTQYF. CDR3 bases: TGCGCCAGCAGCGGGACTAGCGGATACACAGATACGCAGTATTTT.

This clone was detected only a few times. CDR3 coding DNA: TGTGCCAGCAGAAAGACGACGGACGGGGAGCTGTTTTTT. Translated, it gives CASRKTTDGELFF. The rearrangement uses TRBV6-5 and TRBJ2-2; D ambiguous. The CDR3 consists of 13 residues. The V and J ends lost 6 bases and 7 bases respectively, with 12 bases between them. Germline loops: CDR1 MNHEY, CDR2 SVGAGI.

This sequence joins TRBV19 and TRBJ2-1; 8 nucleotides line up with TRBD1. Germline CDR1 and CDR2: LNHDA and SQIVND (reference sequence). The CDR3 is 14 residues long. V shed 8 bases, J shed 7 bases, and the junction held 10 bases outside the gene matches. The CDR3: CASGRRQGRNEQFF. CDR3 bases: TGTGCCAGTGGGAGAAGACAGGGGCGAAATGAGCAGTTCTTC.

The chain carries TRBV7-9 and TRBJ1-2, with 7 bases aligning to TRBD1. With V trimmed by 1 base and J by 0 bases, 5 bases remained unmatched. The CDR3 consists of 16 residues. Germline CDR1 and CDR2: SEHNR and FQNEAQ (reference sequence). CDR3 sequence reads: CASSLVGRGTNYGYTF. CDR3 in DNA: TGTGCCAGCAGCTTAGTAGGCAGGGGGACTAACTATGGCTACACCTTC.

This chain connects TRBV28 to TRBJ1-6; the D gene is possibly TRBD1 (5 bases). Trimming took off 3 bases at V and 8 bases at J, with 14 bases between the two ends. Germline CDR1 reads MDHEN; CDR2 reads SYDVKM. The CDR3 is 15 residues long. This chain's CDR3 is CASSFRGRRDSPLHF. The CDR3 DNA sequence: TGTGCCAGCAGTTTTAGGGGAAGGCGAGATTCACCCCTCCACTTT.

This clone was picked up one time. The chain links TRBV7-2 to TRBJ1-2, with D possibly TRBD1 on 5 matching bases. The germline V and J ends were trimmed by 5 bases and 8 bases, with 21 bases remaining between them. Germline lookup yields CDR1 SGHTA and CDR2 FQGNSA. The CDR3 loop spans 15 amino acids. CDR3 amino acids: CASSPRAQGQGGYTF. In DNA, the CDR3 is TGTGCCAGCAGCCCTAGGGCCCAGGGTCAAGGGGGCTACACCTTC.